A single T cell receptor (beta chain) is shown here with its context. Deletions cut 4 bases from V and 7 bases from J, with 11 bases between. In germline, CDR1 is MNHEY, CDR2 SVGAGI. The CDR3 is 14 residues long. The data were produced by immunoSEQ multiplex PCR, yet TCRdb's version contains in-frame clones alone and is incomplete. The sample consists of some 7,100 clones, 75% to 80% of them appearing once. This entry is derived from a study of PD-1 blockade in classical Hodgkin lymphoma. Every patient was affected by relapse after autologous stem cell transplantation, while exposure to brentuximab vedotin was not uniform. The study purified CD4+ T cells from thawed PBMCs using magnetic negative selection. Complete response, partial response or progressive disease constituted the best responses recorded.

The sequence was collected from a human donor with classical Hodgkin lymphoma. J is TRBJ1-6 and V is TRBV6-5; D is undetermined. The sample here was CD4+ T cells from blood, taken at baseline. The CDR3 spells CASSFAQRNSPLHF. The CDR3 DNA reads TGTGCCAGCAGTTTCGCTCAACGGAATTCACCCCTCCACTTT.